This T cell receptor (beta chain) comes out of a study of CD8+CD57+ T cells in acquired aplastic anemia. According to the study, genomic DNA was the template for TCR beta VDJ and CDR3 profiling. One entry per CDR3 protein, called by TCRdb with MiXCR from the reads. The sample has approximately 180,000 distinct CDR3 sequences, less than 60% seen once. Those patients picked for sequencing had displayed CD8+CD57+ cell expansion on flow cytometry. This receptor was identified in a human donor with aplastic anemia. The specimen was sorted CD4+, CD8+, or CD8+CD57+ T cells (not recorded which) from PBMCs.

The CDR3 DNA reads TGCAGTGCCAGCCGTCTAGCGGGGGGAGAGACCCAGTACTTC. Amino acids: CSASRLAGGETQYF. This chain uses TRBV20-1 with TRBJ2-5; the match to TRBD2 covers 11 bases. CDR3 length: 14 residues. CDR1 and CDR2 from the germline V gene are DFQATT and SNEGSKA (reference sequence). V lost 6 bases and J lost 4; bases outside the gene matches: 7.